Listed here are 32 T cell receptor beta chains from one sample, sequenced in a study of T cells in Graves' hyperthyroidism and ophthalmopathy. Researchers amplified the TCR beta CDR3 regions from RNA transcripts. First-round RT-PCR with HTBI primers amplified the TCR CDR3 region. TCRdb re-analysed the multiplex PCR reads in MiXCR, keeping a single row per CDR3 protein. The sample has a few hundred thousand distinct CDR3 sequences, 14% to 15% seen once. The sequencing input was blood. These receptor sequences come from a woman between 25 and 40 years old with Graves' hyperthyroidism.

This clonotype was recorded a few times. The rearrangement joins TRBV6-5 to TRBJ1-4; weak D call: TRBD1 (5 bases). The germline gives CDR1 MNHEY, CDR2 SVGAGI. The CDR3 covers 14 residues. V was clipped by 11 bases and J by 7 bases, with 20 bases between them. The CDR3 sequence is CAGYLSGVFEKLFF. For the CDR3, the DNA is TGTGCCGGGTACCTGTCGGGGGTTTTTGAAAAACTGTTTTTT.

This clonotype showed up many times. The V call is TRBV28, the J call TRBJ2-5; 13 bases match TRBD2. With V trimmed by 3 bases and J by 2 bases, 3 bases remained unmatched. This CDR3 comprises 16 residues. Germline CDR1 is MDHEN and CDR2 is SYDVKM. CDR3 in DNA: TGTGCCAGCAGTTTGGGACTAGCGGGGAAGCAAGAGACCCAGTACTTC. This encodes CASSLGLAGKQETQYF.

This clonotype appeared many times. The J gene is TRBJ2-1, the V gene TRBV2; D gene ambiguous. The germline V gene has CDR1 SNHLY and CDR2 FYNNEI. The CDR3 length is 13 residues. With 7 bases removed from V and 5 bases from J, the gap between germline ends came to 12 bases. CDR3 sequence: CASTAVSNNEQFF. The CDR3 DNA follows: TGTGCCAGCACGGCGGTGAGCAACAATGAGCAGTTCTTC. The variable domain in full, completed from reference TRBV2 and TRBJ2-1, reads EPEVTQTPSHQVTQMGQEVILRCVPISNHLYFYWYRQILGQKVEFLVSFYNNEISEKSEIFDDQFSVERPDGSNFTLKIRSTKLEDSAMYFCASTAVSNNEQFFGPGTRLTVL.

This clonotype has ten or more counts. CDR3 loop: CASRDRVNEQFF. In DNA form, the CDR3 reads TGTGCCAGCCGGGACAGGGTTAATGAGCAGTTCTTC. This chain joins TRBV2 and TRBJ2-1, with 9 bases aligning to TRBD1. CDR3 size: 12 residues. The germline CDR1 and CDR2 sequences are SNHLY and FYNNEI. The J segment lost 7 bases and the V segment lost 8 bases, leaving 3 bases of the junction unmatched.

This clonotype has a count of ten or more. The V and J genes are TRBV3-1 and TRBJ2-7, with TRBD2 matching over 11 bases. With V trimmed by 2 bases and J by 1 base, 7 bases remained unmatched. The germline V gene encodes CDR1 LGHDT and CDR2 YNNKEL (reference sequence). The CDR3 is made up of 17 amino acids. Here the CDR3 reads CASSQTYGTSGSYEQYF. CDR3 DNA: TGTGCCAGCAGCCAAACTTACGGGACTAGCGGTTCCTACGAGCAGTACTTC.

There are many counts of this clonotype. This sequence joins TRBV10-3 and TRBJ2-1; TRBD1 agrees at 7 bases. V was clipped by 8 bases and J by 0 bases; unmatched bases: 7. Germline V lookup: CDR1 ENHRY, CDR2 SYGVKD. The CDR3 runs 15 residues. CDR3 in DNA: TGTGCCATCGGCGAGACAGGGAGCTCCTACAATGAGCAGTTCTTC. It yields the protein CAIGETGSSYNEQFF.

This clonotype was picked up a small number of times. The CDR3 bases are TGTGCCAGTAGTATAGGGCAGGGCTGGACTGAAGCTTTCTTT. Amino acid sequence: CASSIGQGWTEAFF. The chain links TRBV19 to TRBJ1-1; possibly TRBD1 for D (5 bases). Trimming shortened V by 1 base and J by 5 bases, and 11 bases separated the two germline ends. Germline assignment: CDR1 LNHDA and CDR2 SQIVND (reference sequence). The CDR3 covers 14 residues. Using reference TRBV19 and TRBJ1-1 for the parts outside the CDR3, the full variable domain is DGGITQSPKYLFRKEGQNVTLSCEQNLNHDAMYWYRQDPGQGLRLIYYSQIVNDFQKGDIAEGYSVSREKKESFPLTVTSAQKNPTAFYLCASSIGQGWTEAFFGQGTRLTVV.

The chain couples TRBV28 to TRBJ1-2; D is undetermined. This CDR3 has 14 residues. Germline V gene data show CDR1 as MDHEN and CDR2 as SYDVKM. The germline V and J ends were trimmed by 3 bases and 1 base, with 9 bases remaining between them. Written as DNA, the CDR3 is TGTGCCAGCAGTTTTGCCGAAGATAACTATGGCTACACCTTC. It is translated as CASSFAEDNYGYTF.

This clonotype appeared many times. The J gene is TRBJ2-7, the V gene TRBV28; 9 bases align to TRBD2. Germline CDR1 reads MDHEN; CDR2 reads SYDVKM. This CDR3 region has 14 residues. The trim removed 2 bases at V and 2 bases at J, leaving 1 base unmatched. In DNA, the CDR3 is TGTGCCAGCAGTTTACGCGGGAGGGCCTACGAGCAGTACTTC. Translation gives CASSLRGRAYEQYF.

The chain employs TRBV4-1 and TRBJ2-7, with TRBD1 identical over 7 bases. V trimming: 6 bases; J trimming: 1 base; junction bases outside the gene matches: 6. This CDR3 is built from 14 residues. Germline-derived CDR1 and CDR2 are MGHRA and YSYEKL. The CDR3 sequence: CASRDGDSSYEQYF. CDR3 in DNA: TGCGCCAGCAGGGACGGGGACAGTTCCTACGAGCAGTACTTC.

This clonotype has only a few counts. The rearrangement uses TRBV9 and TRBJ2-5; perhaps TRBD1 as D (5 bases). CDR1 and CDR2 from the germline V gene are SGDLS and YYNGEE. The CDR3 spans 17 residues. The germline V and J ends were trimmed by 1 base and 1 base, with 17 bases remaining between them. CDR3 protein: CASSVTLGAVAQETQYF. As DNA, the CDR3 is TGTGCCAGCAGCGTAACGTTAGGGGCCGTTGCCCAAGAGACCCAGTACTTC.

The gene calls are TRBV28 and TRBJ1-2; D ambiguous. Germline V lookup: CDR1 MDHEN, CDR2 SYDVKM. The V gene lost 5 bases and the J gene lost 6 bases, with 10 bases spanning the gap. This CDR3 has 12 amino acids. The CDR3 is CASSPGENGYTF. The CDR3 DNA follows: TGTGCCAGCAGTCCCGGGGAGAATGGCTACACCTTC.

The V and J genes are TRBV6-2 or TRBV6-3 and TRBJ2-3; D is perhaps TRBD2 (7 bases). Germline loops: CDR1 MNHEY, CDR2 SVGEGT. Trimming removed 7 bases at V and 1 base at J, with 18 bases between. The CDR3 is 16 amino acids. The CDR3 region is CASTPGGRGGTDTQYF. For the CDR3, the DNA is TGTGCCAGCACCCCCGGGGGGAGGGGGGGCACAGATACGCAGTATTTT.

This clonotype showed up many times. The chain links TRBV20-1 to TRBJ2-7; tentatively, D is TRBD1 or TRBD2 (7 bases each). The CDR3 spans 16 residues. V was pared by 5 bases and J by 5 bases, with 25 bases between. CDR1 is DFQATT, CDR2 SNEGSKA, per germline (reference sequence). The CDR3 loop reads CSAWGGGNRGLDEQYF. The CDR3, as DNA: TGCAGTGCTTGGGGGGGTGGGAACAGGGGTCTCGACGAGCAGTACTTC.

The sample holds many counts of this clonotype. This sequence joins TRBV2 and TRBJ1-2; D is unresolved. Germline CDR1 SNHLY, CDR2 FYNNEI. V dropped 4 bases and J dropped 3 bases, with 9 bases sitting between them. CDR3 length equals 13 residues. The CDR3 protein is CASSVAGDYGYTF. DNA for the CDR3: TGTGCCAGCAGTGTAGCGGGCGACTATGGCTACACCTTC.

J is TRBJ2-7 and V is TRBV28, with 10 positions matching TRBD2. CDR3 length: 16 residues. The V and J ends lost 6 bases and 3 bases, in that order; junction bases with no gene match: 11. Germline CDR1 MDHEN, CDR2 SYDVKM. CDR3 region: CASSPRGSGRHYEQYF. DNA for the CDR3: TGTGCCAGCAGCCCGCGGGGTAGCGGGAGGCACTACGAGCAGTACTTC. Full variable domain (rest looked up from reference TRBV28 and TRBJ2-7): DVKVTQSSRYLVKRTGEKVFLECVQDMDHENMFWYRQDPGLGLRLIYFSYDVKMKEKGDIPEGYSVSREKKERFSLILESASTNQTSMYLCASSPRGSGRHYEQYFGPGTRLTVT.

The chain recombines TRBV7-6 with TRBJ2-7; D is perhaps TRBD1 (5 bases). CDR1 is SGHVS and CDR2 is FNYEAQ in the germline V gene. The CDR3 has 15 residues. Trimming left V 1 base short and J 0 bases short, with 10 bases between. CDR3 protein: CASSLDPGISYEQYF. Written as DNA, the CDR3 is TGTGCCAGCAGCTTAGATCCAGGGATCTCCTACGAGCAGTACTTC.

This clonotype showed up just a few times. The rearrangement uses TRBV5-1 and TRBJ1-1; 12 bases align to TRBD1. Germline V gene lookup returns CDR1 SGHRS and CDR2 YFSETQ. Germline trimming cut 4 bases from V and 2 bases from J; bases unmatched to any gene: 6. The length of the CDR3 is 16 residues. The CDR3 DNA follows: TGCGCCAGCAGCACGGGACAGGGGGCAGGTAACACTGAAGCTTTCTTT. Residues: CASSTGQGAGNTEAFF.

This clonotype was observed at least ten times. The gene calls are TRBV27 and TRBJ2-7, with 8 bases aligning to TRBD1. Germline assignment: CDR1 MNHEY and CDR2 SMNVEV (reference sequence). V shed 2 bases, J shed 4 bases, and the junction held 16 bases outside the gene matches. The CDR3 is made up of 18 amino acids. CDR3 sequence reads: CASSLPYWDRRKIYEQYF. CDR3 bases: TGTGCCAGCAGTTTACCCTACTGGGACAGGCGAAAAATATACGAGCAGTACTTC.

The rearrangement links TRBV24-1 to TRBJ2-3; D remains unclear. V lost 4 bases and J 2 bases, leaving 9 bases between the germline ends. Germline CDR1 KGHDR, CDR2 SFDVKD. The CDR3 is made up of 14 amino acids. CDR3 residues: CATSDADHTDTQYF. The CDR3 DNA reads as TGTGCCACCAGTGACGCAGACCACACAGATACGCAGTATTTT.

This chain connects TRBV18 to TRBJ2-5; 8 bases line up with TRBD2. The V and J ends lost 3 bases and 2 bases, in that order; junction bases with no gene match: 8. The CDR3 extends over 16 amino acids. Germline V gene sequence: CDR1 KGHSH, CDR2 LQKENI. In DNA form, the CDR3 reads TGTGCCAGCTCACCTACGGCGGGGGGAGCTCAAGAGACCCAGTACTTC. It is translated as CASSPTAGGAQETQYF.

The gene calls are TRBV28 and TRBJ1-4; D gene ambiguous. The CDR3 consists of 12 residues. V lost 5 bases to trimming and J lost 3 bases, with 4 bases between them. Per the germline V gene, CDR1 is MDHEN and CDR2 is SYDVKM. This chain's CDR3 is CASSGPNEKLFF. CDR3 DNA: TGTGCCAGCAGTGGGCCTAATGAAAAACTGTTTTTT.

This clonotype was picked up many times. The gene calls are TRBV12-3 or TRBV12-4 and TRBJ1-4; no clear D. Trimming shortened V by 5 bases and J by 2 bases, and 9 bases separated the two germline ends. The CDR3 covers 14 residues. CDR3 region: CASSLHTTNEKLFF. The CDR3 nucleotides are TGTGCCAGCAGTCTCCACACCACTAATGAAAAACTGTTTTTT.

This clonotype was counted ten times or more. This rearrangement joins TRBV20-1 to TRBJ1-5, with D possibly being TRBD1 (5 bases). There are 14 residues in the CDR3. Trimming removed 0 bases from V and 2 bases from J, with 8 bases in between. Germline V gene lookup returns CDR1 DFQATT and CDR2 SNEGSKA (reference sequence). Here the CDR3 reads CSARDFRGNQPQHF. In DNA, the CDR3 is TGCAGTGCTAGAGATTTCAGGGGCAATCAGCCCCAGCATTTT.

This clonotype was counted at least ten times. The chain links TRBV6-1 to TRBJ1-4; D gene uncertain. The length of the CDR3 is 16 residues. Germline V gene data show CDR1 as MNHNS and CDR2 as SASEGT. V dropped 5 bases and J dropped 10 bases, with 23 bases sitting between them. CDR3: CASSSTSMGRAGKLFF. In DNA form, the CDR3 reads TGTGCCAGCAGTTCGACCAGCATGGGCCGAGCTGGAAAACTGTTTTTT.

This clonotype was seen ten or more times. The rearrangement uses TRBV20-1 and TRBJ1-1, with a tentative D call TRBD1 (5 bases). Germline assignment: CDR1 DFQATT and CDR2 SNEGSKA (reference sequence). The germline V and J ends were trimmed by 1 base and 9 bases, with 9 bases remaining between them. CDR3 length: 11 amino acids. The chain's CDR3 is CSARGQTQAFF. For the CDR3, the DNA is TGCAGTGCTAGAGGACAGACTCAAGCTTTCTTT.

In this sample, this clonotype turned up many times. The rearrangement joins TRBV13 to TRBJ2-5; 7 nucleotides match TRBD1. In germline, CDR1 is PRHDT, CDR2 FYEKMQ (reference sequence). V was pared by 5 bases and J by 5 bases, with 5 bases of the junction left unmatched. The CDR3 has 13 residues. This chain's CDR3 is CASSPGTAETQYF. CDR3 coding DNA: TGTGCCAGCAGCCCTGGGACAGCTGAGACCCAGTACTTC.

A few counts support this clonotype. The chain carries TRBV28 and TRBJ1-1, with no clear D. Trimming pared 3 bases from V and 1 base from J, leaving 6 bases between. The CDR3 loop spans 13 amino acids. CDR1 MDHEN and CDR2 SYDVKM come from the germline V gene. CDR3 nucleotide sequence: TGTGCCAGCAGTTTCCCGCCGAACACTGAAGCTTTCTTT. This gives the protein CASSFPPNTEAFF.

A few counts support this clonotype. V usage is TRBV20-1 and J usage is TRBJ2-7; no definite D call. The CDR3 loop spans 15 amino acids. The V gene's germline CDR1 is DFQATT and CDR2 SNEGSKA (reference sequence). Deletions cut 0 bases from V and 3 bases from J, with 15 bases between. The CDR3 DNA follows: TGCAGTGCTAGAGAGTCTGGACCCCCCCTCTACGAGCAGTACTTC. Amino acids: CSARESGPPLYEQYF.

The chain uses TRBV14 and TRBJ2-1; TRBD2 agrees at 8 bases. This CDR3 is built from 13 residues. Trimming at V came to 3 bases and at J to 6 bases, leaving 1 base not matched to a gene. Per the germline V gene, CDR1 is SGHDN and CDR2 is FVKESK. For the CDR3, the DNA is TGTGCCAGCAGCCAGACTAGCGTCAATGAGCAGTTCTTC. Residues: CASSQTSVNEQFF. Complete variable domain (other parts from reference TRBV14 and TRBJ2-1): EAGVTQFPSHSVIEKGQTVTLRCDPISGHDNLYWYRRVMGKEIKFLLHFVKESKQDESGMPNNRFLAERTGGTYSTLKVQPAELEDSGVYFCASSQTSVNEQFFGPGTRLTVL.

This clonotype was seen ten or more times. The chain couples TRBV7-2 to TRBJ2-1; no definite D call. Germline assignment: CDR1 SGHTA and CDR2 FQGNSA. Trimming stripped 7 bases from V and 0 bases from J, with 13 bases between. The CDR3 spans 15 residues. CDR3 nucleotides: TGTGCCAGCACCTTCGGTAGGAGCTCCTACAATGAGCAGTTCTTC. It encodes CASTFGRSSYNEQFF.

This clonotype has a count of ten or more. The chain has TRBV2 and TRBJ2-7, with 10 bases aligning to TRBD1. Germline loops: CDR1 SNHLY, CDR2 FYNNEI. The CDR3 totals 15 residues. The ends lost 6 bases at V and 2 bases at J; junction bases unmatched: 7. The CDR3 reads CASRGTGAKTYEQYF. As DNA, the CDR3 is TGTGCCAGCAGGGGGACAGGGGCGAAAACCTACGAGCAGTACTTC.